The sequence of this TCR beta chain was determined in a study of blood T cell repertoires in COVID-19. Data came from immunoSEQ multiplex PCR; TCRdb stores just in-frame clones and leaves some out. The data contain about 200,000 clones, more than 70% of them singletons. This clone was observed a few times. The CDR3 sequence is 14 residues long. V was shortened by 6 bases and J by 0 bases, with 11 bases between the two germline ends. The germline V gene has CDR1 MNHEY and CDR2 SVGAGI. This chain connects TRBV6-5 to TRBJ1-1; D perhaps matches TRBD1 (6 bases). This TCR was sampled from a woman of 80 years or more with active or convalescent COVID-19. The specimen sequenced was peripheral blood. The CDR3: CASRDRPMNTEAFF. The CDR3 DNA sequence: TGTGCCAGCAGGGACAGACCAATGAACACTGAAGCTTTCTTT.